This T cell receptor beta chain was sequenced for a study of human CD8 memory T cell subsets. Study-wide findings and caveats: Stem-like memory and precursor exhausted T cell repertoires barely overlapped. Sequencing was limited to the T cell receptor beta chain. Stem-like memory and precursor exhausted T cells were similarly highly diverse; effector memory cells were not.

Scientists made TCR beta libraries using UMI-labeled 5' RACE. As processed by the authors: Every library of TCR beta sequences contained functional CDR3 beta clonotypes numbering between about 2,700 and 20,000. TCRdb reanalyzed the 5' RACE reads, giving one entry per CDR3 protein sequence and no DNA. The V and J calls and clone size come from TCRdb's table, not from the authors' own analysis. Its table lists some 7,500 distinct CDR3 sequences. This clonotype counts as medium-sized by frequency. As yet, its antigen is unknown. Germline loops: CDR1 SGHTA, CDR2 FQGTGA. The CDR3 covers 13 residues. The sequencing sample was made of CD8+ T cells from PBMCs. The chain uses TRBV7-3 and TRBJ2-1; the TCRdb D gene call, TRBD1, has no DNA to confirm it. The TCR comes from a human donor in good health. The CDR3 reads CASSWDRYNEQFF.